These T cell receptor beta chains were read from a single sample in a study of blood T cell repertoires in COVID-19. Measured with immunoSEQ multiplex PCR; TCRdb has only the in-frame clones, and not every one. The sample carries 170,000 or so clones, 80% to 90% recorded once. Input material: peripheral blood. The source of these receptors is a woman between 18 and 30 years old who had recovered from COVID-19. CDR3s include the opening cysteine and the closing phenylalanine or tryptophan. Each record gives: D gene, clone size, J gene, V gene, CDR3 DNA, CDR3 protein. The D gene is left open where the match is weak. Clone size is not always given. Where it is, it says once, few, many or a class for expanded clones.

d_gene: -
abundance: -
j_gene: TRBJ2-2
v_gene: TRBV6-4
CDR3nt: TGTGCCAGCAGTGACTCATACGGTCCCGGGGAGCTGTTTTTT
CDR3aa: CASSDSYGPGELFF

d_gene: -
abundance: -
j_gene: TRBJ1-6
v_gene: TRBV7-2
CDR3nt: TGTGCCAGCAGCTCGCAGGGGATAAGGGGTTATAATTCACCCCTCCACTTT
CDR3aa: CASSSQGIRGYNSPLHF

d_gene: -
abundance: -
j_gene: TRBJ1-6
v_gene: TRBV11-2
CDR3nt: TGTGCCAGCAGCTCCGACAGTACGGATTCACCCCTCCACTTT
CDR3aa: CASSSDSTDSPLHF

d_gene: TRBD2
abundance: -
j_gene: TRBJ2-7
v_gene: TRBV29-1
CDR3nt: TGCAGCGCACGAACTAGCGGGGGTTCCTCCTACGAGCAGTACTTC
CDR3aa: CSARTSGGSSYEQYF

d_gene: TRBD1
abundance: -
j_gene: TRBJ1-1
v_gene: TRBV5-1
CDR3nt: TGCGCCAGCAGCTGGGGAGGTGGGACAGGGGCCGAAGCTTTCTTT
CDR3aa: CASSWGGGTGAEAFF

d_gene: TRBD1
abundance: -
j_gene: TRBJ1-6
v_gene: TRBV6-2/TRBV6-3
CDR3nt: TGTGCCAGCAGTTTCGGACAGGGGCTGAATTCACCCCTCCACTTT
CDR3aa: CASSFGQGLNSPLHF

d_gene: -
abundance: -
j_gene: TRBJ2-2
v_gene: TRBV5-6
CDR3nt: TGTGCCAGCAGCCCCCGCACAGGGTGGCGGATCGGGGAGCTGTTTTTT
CDR3aa: CASSPRTGWRIGELFF

d_gene: -
abundance: -
j_gene: TRBJ1-1
v_gene: TRBV5-7
CDR3nt: TGTGCCAGCAGCTTGTGTTCTGGGAGCTGGTGTGAAGCTTTCTTT
CDR3aa: CASSLCSGSWCEAFF

d_gene: TRBD2
abundance: -
j_gene: TRBJ2-5
v_gene: TRBV5-1
CDR3nt: TGCGCCAGCAGCCCGGAGCGTCTAGCGGGAAACCAAGAGACCCAGTACTTC
CDR3aa: CASSPERLAGNQETQYF

d_gene: -
abundance: -
j_gene: TRBJ1-1
v_gene: TRBV2
CDR3nt: TGTGCCAGCAGTGATTTCCCGCAGGACACTGAAGCTTTCTTT
CDR3aa: CASSDFPQDTEAFF

d_gene: TRBD2
abundance: -
j_gene: TRBJ2-4
v_gene: TRBV4-3
CDR3nt: TGCGCCAGCAGCCAGAACCTAGCGGAGAAAAACATTCAGTACTTC
CDR3aa: CASSQNLAEKNIQYF

d_gene: TRBD1
abundance: -
j_gene: TRBJ1-4
v_gene: TRBV3-1/TRBV3-2
CDR3nt: TGTGCCAGCAGCGACAGGGTGGCTCGGGGGAATGAAAAACTGTTTTTT
CDR3aa: CASSDRVARGNEKLFF

d_gene: -
abundance: -
j_gene: TRBJ2-1
v_gene: TRBV5-6
CDR3nt: TGTGCCAGCAGCCACCTACTAGAAAACAATGAGCAGTTCTTC
CDR3aa: CASSHLLENNEQFF

d_gene: TRBD1
abundance: -
j_gene: TRBJ1-1
v_gene: TRBV5-5
CDR3nt: TGTGCCAGCAGCTCCCCTACAGGGGGCGTTTATGTGAACACTGAAGCTTTCTTT
CDR3aa: CASSSPTGGVYVNTEAFF

d_gene: TRBD2
abundance: -
j_gene: TRBJ2-5
v_gene: TRBV7-2
CDR3nt: TGTGCCAGCAGTAGCGGGAGGGCCTCGAGCCAGACCCAGTACTTC
CDR3aa: CASSSGRASSQTQYF

d_gene: TRBD2
abundance: -
j_gene: TRBJ2-5
v_gene: TRBV6-2/TRBV6-3
CDR3nt: TGTGCCAGCAGTTACCCGGGACTATACCAAGAGACCCAGTACTTC
CDR3aa: CASSYPGLYQETQYF

d_gene: TRBD2
abundance: -
j_gene: TRBJ2-3
v_gene: TRBV20-1
CDR3nt: TGCAGTGCTAGTTTTCCAGCGGGGGGGCAAACAGATACGCAGTATTTT
CDR3aa: CSASFPAGGQTDTQYF

d_gene: TRBD1
abundance: -
j_gene: TRBJ2-2
v_gene: TRBV5-6
CDR3nt: TGTGCCAGCAGCTGGGCCCGGGACAGCAACACCGGGGAGCTGTTTTTT
CDR3aa: CASSWARDSNTGELFF

d_gene: -
abundance: -
j_gene: TRBJ1-5
v_gene: TRBV18
CDR3nt: TGTGCCAGCTCACCGGAAGCAGGGTATCAGCCCCAGCATTTT
CDR3aa: CASSPEAGYQPQHF

d_gene: -
abundance: once
j_gene: TRBJ2-1
v_gene: TRBV5-1
CDR3nt: TGCGCCAGCAGCTTGGACCGATCGCGACTCTACCTCTACAATGAGCAGTTCTTC
CDR3aa: CASSLDRSRLYLYNEQFF

d_gene: -
abundance: -
j_gene: TRBJ1-2
v_gene: TRBV9
CDR3nt: TGTGCCAGCAGCGCCGGACAGAGTAACTATGGCTACACCTTC
CDR3aa: CASSAGQSNYGYTF

d_gene: -
abundance: -
j_gene: TRBJ1-5
v_gene: TRBV15
CDR3nt: TGTGCCACCAGCAGAGATCCGGGGAATAGCAATCAGCCCCAGCATTTT
CDR3aa: CATSRDPGNSNQPQHF

d_gene: TRBD2
abundance: -
j_gene: TRBJ2-1
v_gene: TRBV11-2
CDR3nt: TGTGCCAGCAGCTGGACCTCCCGGACTAGCGGGGGAGGTGAGCAGTTCTTC
CDR3aa: CASSWTSRTSGGGEQFF

d_gene: -
abundance: once
j_gene: TRBJ1-5
v_gene: TRBV15
CDR3nt: TGTGCCACCAGCAGAGATCGGGGCAATCAGCCCCAGCATTTT
CDR3aa: CATSRDRGNQPQHF

d_gene: -
abundance: -
j_gene: TRBJ1-4
v_gene: TRBV6-5
CDR3nt: TGTGCCAGCAGTTCCTTTGGGGCCGTCGATGAAAAACTGTTTTTT
CDR3aa: CASSSFGAVDEKLFF

d_gene: TRBD1
abundance: -
j_gene: TRBJ2-7
v_gene: TRBV6-6
CDR3nt: TGTGCCAGCAGTTACAGGACGGGACAGGGTTCCTACGAGCAGTACTTC
CDR3aa: CASSYRTGQGSYEQYF

d_gene: TRBD1
abundance: -
j_gene: TRBJ1-4
v_gene: TRBV6-1
CDR3nt: TGTGCCAGCAGTTCGGACAGGTTACGGGAAAAACTGTTTTTT
CDR3aa: CASSSDRLREKLFF

d_gene: -
abundance: -
j_gene: TRBJ1-2
v_gene: TRBV19
CDR3nt: TGTGCCAGTGAAGCCAGGCCCTATGGCTACACCTTC
CDR3aa: CASEARPYGYTF

d_gene: TRBD2
abundance: medium-sized
j_gene: TRBJ2-3
v_gene: TRBV24-1
CDR3nt: TGTGCCACCAGTGATCTAGCGGGGGGGCTGGATACGCAGTATTTT
CDR3aa: CATSDLAGGLDTQYF

d_gene: TRBD2
abundance: -
j_gene: TRBJ2-1
v_gene: TRBV7-3
CDR3nt: TGTGCCAGCAGCTTAACTCCGGCTAGCGGGAGGGGTGAGCAGTTCTTC
CDR3aa: CASSLTPASGRGEQFF

d_gene: -
abundance: -
j_gene: TRBJ1-1
v_gene: TRBV6-5
CDR3nt: TGTGCCAGCAGTTACTCGAAAGGGGGGGCGAGTGAAGCTTTCTTT
CDR3aa: CASSYSKGGASEAFF

d_gene: -
abundance: -
j_gene: TRBJ2-1
v_gene: TRBV5-1
CDR3nt: TGCGCCAGCAGCTTGGCATACAATGAGCAGTTCTTC
CDR3aa: CASSLAYNEQFF

d_gene: -
abundance: -
j_gene: TRBJ2-2
v_gene: TRBV7-2
CDR3nt: TGTGCCAGCAGCTTATACAAGGAGACCGGGGAGCTGTTTTTT
CDR3aa: CASSLYKETGELFF

d_gene: -
abundance: -
j_gene: TRBJ2-5
v_gene: TRBV7-3
CDR3nt: TGTGCCAGCAGCCCGACTGGCCCCCAAGAGACCCAGTACTTC
CDR3aa: CASSPTGPQETQYF

d_gene: -
abundance: -
j_gene: TRBJ2-1
v_gene: TRBV3-1/TRBV3-2
CDR3nt: TGTGCCAGCAGCCCTCTCAACCACTATGAGCAGTTCTTC
CDR3aa: CASSPLNHYEQFF

d_gene: -
abundance: few
j_gene: TRBJ2-3
v_gene: TRBV7-2
CDR3nt: TGTGCCAGCAGCTTACTAGCCTATCGATCAGATACGCAGTATTTT
CDR3aa: CASSLLAYRSDTQYF

d_gene: -
abundance: -
j_gene: TRBJ2-3
v_gene: TRBV11-2
CDR3nt: TGTGCCAGCAGCTTAGCCGGGGTGGGCACAGATACGCAGTATTTT
CDR3aa: CASSLAGVGTDTQYF

d_gene: -
abundance: -
j_gene: TRBJ1-1
v_gene: TRBV5-1
CDR3nt: TGCGCCAGCAGCTTGGAGGGGGTTTTGAACACTGAAGCTTTCTTT
CDR3aa: CASSLEGVLNTEAFF

d_gene: -
abundance: -
j_gene: TRBJ2-7
v_gene: TRBV20-1
CDR3nt: TGCAGTGCACGGGAGTTCTACGAGCAGTACTTC
CDR3aa: CSAREFYEQYF

d_gene: -
abundance: once
j_gene: TRBJ2-3
v_gene: TRBV7-2
CDR3nt: TGTGCCAGCAGCTTTGGAGGAGGAGATACGCAGTATTTT
CDR3aa: CASSFGGGDTQYF

d_gene: -
abundance: -
j_gene: TRBJ1-2
v_gene: TRBV4-1
CDR3nt: TGCGCCAGCAGCCAAGTTGCCGCAGGGAACTATGGCTACACCTTC
CDR3aa: CASSQVAAGNYGYTF

d_gene: -
abundance: once
j_gene: TRBJ1-5
v_gene: TRBV19
CDR3nt: TGTGCCAGTCGGAGTCCCCAGGGCAGAGGCAATCAGCCCCAGCATTTT
CDR3aa: CASRSPQGRGNQPQHF

d_gene: TRBD1
abundance: -
j_gene: TRBJ1-5
v_gene: TRBV3-1/TRBV3-2
CDR3nt: TGTGCCAGCAGCCAATCCGACAGGGGAAACAATCAGCCCCAGCATTTT
CDR3aa: CASSQSDRGNNQPQHF

d_gene: TRBD2
abundance: -
j_gene: TRBJ2-1
v_gene: TRBV9
CDR3nt: TGTGCCAGCAGCGTAGAAGTTGAGACTAGCGGGAGGGCCTCATACAATGAGCAGTTCTTC
CDR3aa: CASSVEVETSGRASYNEQFF

d_gene: TRBD2
abundance: -
j_gene: TRBJ2-5
v_gene: TRBV30
CDR3nt: TGTGCCTGGGGCTGGGGAGGGAGTTCTTCAGAGACCCAGTACTTC
CDR3aa: CAWGWGGSSSETQYF

d_gene: -
abundance: -
j_gene: TRBJ2-7
v_gene: TRBV5-6
CDR3nt: TGTGCCAGCAGCTTGGGGGCCTCCTACGAGCAGTACTTC
CDR3aa: CASSLGASYEQYF

d_gene: -
abundance: -
j_gene: TRBJ1-4
v_gene: TRBV9
CDR3nt: TGTGCCAGCTCCATCGGGGGAGGTGTTGAAAAACTGTTTTTT
CDR3aa: CASSIGGGVEKLFF

d_gene: TRBD1
abundance: -
j_gene: TRBJ1-2
v_gene: TRBV5-6
CDR3nt: TGTGCCAGCAGCTTGTTCCAGGGGGTTAACTATGGCTACACCTTC
CDR3aa: CASSLFQGVNYGYTF

d_gene: TRBD1
abundance: few
j_gene: TRBJ2-1
v_gene: TRBV4-3
CDR3nt: TGCGCCAGCAGCCAAGATCGACAGGGTGCTTCCTACAATGAGCAGTTCTTC
CDR3aa: CASSQDRQGASYNEQFF

d_gene: -
abundance: -
j_gene: TRBJ1-2
v_gene: TRBV7-9
CDR3nt: TGTGCCAGCAGCTCTAACCCCCAGAGGGCCGGCGGCTACACCTTC
CDR3aa: CASSSNPQRAGGYTF

d_gene: TRBD1
abundance: -
j_gene: TRBJ2-5
v_gene: TRBV3-1/TRBV3-2
CDR3nt: TGTGCCAGCAGCCAAGATCTTCGAGACAGGGTTCTAGAGACCCAGTACTTC
CDR3aa: CASSQDLRDRVLETQYF

d_gene: -
abundance: few
j_gene: TRBJ1-5
v_gene: TRBV30
CDR3nt: TGTGCCTGGAGTCGACTGCGAAATCAGCCCCAGCATTTT
CDR3aa: CAWSRLRNQPQHF

d_gene: -
abundance: -
j_gene: TRBJ2-1
v_gene: TRBV7-2
CDR3nt: TGTGCCAGCAGCTCCAGATACGAGCAGTTCTTC
CDR3aa: CASSSRYEQFF

d_gene: TRBD1
abundance: few
j_gene: TRBJ2-7
v_gene: TRBV5-1
CDR3nt: TGCGCCAGCAGCTTGGATCACAGGGGGGCCGAGCAGTACTTC
CDR3aa: CASSLDHRGAEQYF

d_gene: -
abundance: -
j_gene: TRBJ1-4
v_gene: TRBV2
CDR3nt: TGTGCCAGCAGGAGAGAGGAGGTTAATGAAAAACTGTTTTTT
CDR3aa: CASRREEVNEKLFF